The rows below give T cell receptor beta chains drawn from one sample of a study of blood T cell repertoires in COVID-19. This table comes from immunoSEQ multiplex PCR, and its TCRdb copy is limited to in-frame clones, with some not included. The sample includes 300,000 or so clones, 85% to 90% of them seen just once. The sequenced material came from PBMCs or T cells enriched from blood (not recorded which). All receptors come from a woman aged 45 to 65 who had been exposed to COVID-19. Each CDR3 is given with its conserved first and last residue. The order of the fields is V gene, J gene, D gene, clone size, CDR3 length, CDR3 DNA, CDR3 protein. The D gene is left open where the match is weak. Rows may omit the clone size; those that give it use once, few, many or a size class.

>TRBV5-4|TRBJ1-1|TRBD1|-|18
TGTGCCAGCAGCCGGAACCTGGGACAGTTCACCCCAAACACTGAAGCTTTCTTT
CASSRNLGQFTPNTEAFF
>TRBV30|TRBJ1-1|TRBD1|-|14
TGTGCCTGGCGTAGGACAGGGGGGAACACTGAAGCTTTCTTT
CAWRRTGGNTEAFF
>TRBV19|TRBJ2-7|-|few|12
TGTGCCAGTAGTATAAACGGTTACGAGCAGTACTTC
CASSINGYEQYF
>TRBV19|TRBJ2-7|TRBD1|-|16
TGTGCCAGTAGTTTTCGTTCCGGGACAGATACCTACGAGCAGTACTTC
CASSFRSGTDTYEQYF
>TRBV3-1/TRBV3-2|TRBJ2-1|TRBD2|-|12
TGTGCCAGCTGGCGGGGGGTGGGCGAGCAGTTCTTC
CASWRGVGEQFF
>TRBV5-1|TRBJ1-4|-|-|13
TGCGCCAGCAGCGTGGGGACAAATGAAAAACTGTTTTTT
CASSVGTNEKLFF
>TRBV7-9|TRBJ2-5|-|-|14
TGTGCCAGCAGCCACCGGGGGGCTCAAGAGACCCAGTACTTC
CASSHRGAQETQYF
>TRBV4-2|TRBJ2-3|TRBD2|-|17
TGTGCCAGCAGCCAAAGTCCCAGCCGGGGGGTTCCAGATACGCAGTATTTT
CASSQSPSRGVPDTQYF
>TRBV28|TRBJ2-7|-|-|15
TGTGCCAGCAGTTATGGCAGGGTGGGCTCCTACGAGCAGTACTTC
CASSYGRVGSYEQYF
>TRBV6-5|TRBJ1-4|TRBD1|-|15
TGTGCCAGCAGCGCACCGGGACAGTTTAATGAAAAACTGTTTTTT
CASSAPGQFNEKLFF
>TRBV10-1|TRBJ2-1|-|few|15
TGCGCCAGCAGTGAGGTTTGGGACTTATACAATGAGCAGTTCTTC
CASSEVWDLYNEQFF
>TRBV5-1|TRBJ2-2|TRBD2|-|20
TGCGCCAGCAGCTTGGTTCCGGGACTAGCGGGGGGATCGAACACCGGGGAGCTGTTTTTT
CASSLVPGLAGGSNTGELFF
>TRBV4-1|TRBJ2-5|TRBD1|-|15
TGCGCCAGCAGCCAAGGGCCGGGACAGCAAGAGACCCAGTACTTC
CASSQGPGQQETQYF
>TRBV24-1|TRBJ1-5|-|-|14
TGTGCCACCGGAGGTCTAGGAAGCGGTCAGCCCCAGCATTTT
CATGGLGSGQPQHF
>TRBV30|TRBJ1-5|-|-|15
TGTGCCTGGAGTCCCCGAGGGATTAGCAATCAGCCCCAGCATTTT
CAWSPRGISNQPQHF
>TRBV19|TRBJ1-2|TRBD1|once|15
TGTGCCAGCAATTCCCGGGACAGGCCTAACTATGGCTACACCTTC
CASNSRDRPNYGYTF
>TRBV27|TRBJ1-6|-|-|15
TGTGCCAGCAGTTTATCGGGACACCCCAATTCACCCCTCCACTTT
CASSLSGHPNSPLHF
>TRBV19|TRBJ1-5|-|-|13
TGTGCCAGTAGTCTTTCCCGCAATCAGCCCCAGCATTTT
CASSLSRNQPQHF
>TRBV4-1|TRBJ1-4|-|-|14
TGCGCCAGCAGCCAAGGAGGTACTAGGGTAACACTGTTTTTT
CASSQGGTRVTLFF
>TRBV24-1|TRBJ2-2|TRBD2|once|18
TGTGCCACCAGTGATTTGCTCCTTAGCGGGGGGGCAGGCGGGGAGCTGTTTTTT
CATSDLLLSGGAGGELFF
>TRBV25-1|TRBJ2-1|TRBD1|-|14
TGTGCCAGCAGTGCCCCGACAGGGAACAATGAGCAGTTCTTC
CASSAPTGNNEQFF
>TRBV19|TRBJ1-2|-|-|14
TGTGCCAGTGCACAGGGTCCTTCTAACTATGGCTACACCTTC
CASAQGPSNYGYTF
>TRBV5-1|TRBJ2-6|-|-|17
TGCGCCAGCAGCGCAATACAGGGATTAGGTGGGGCCAACGTCCTGACTTTC
CASSAIQGLGGANVLTF
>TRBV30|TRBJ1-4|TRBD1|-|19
TGTGCCCACAACCCCGGGACAGGCTACCGGCGGAGGGGAGATGAAAAACTGTTTTTT
CAHNPGTGYRRRGDEKLFF
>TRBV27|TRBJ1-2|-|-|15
TGTGCCAGCAGTGGCGGGGCCTCCCCCTGGCTTGGCTACACCTTC
CASSGGASPWLGYTF
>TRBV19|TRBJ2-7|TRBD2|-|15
TGTGCCAGTAGTAGGATAGCGGGGCCGAGCTACGAGCAGTACTTC
CASSRIAGPSYEQYF
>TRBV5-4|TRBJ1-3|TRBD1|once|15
TGTGCCAGCAGCCAAAGAGGGGGCAGGGGAAACACCATATATTTT
CASSQRGGRGNTIYF
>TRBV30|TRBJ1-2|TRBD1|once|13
TGTGCCTGGAGGGGGACAGGGAACTATGGCTACACCTTC
CAWRGTGNYGYTF
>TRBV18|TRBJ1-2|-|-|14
TGTGCCAGCTCCCGGGCCGGGGAGTGGTATGGCTACACCTTC
CASSRAGEWYGYTF
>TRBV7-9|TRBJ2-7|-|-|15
TGTGCCAGCAGCTCATCCGGACACGTGGTAGACGAGCAGTACTTC
CASSSSGHVVDEQYF
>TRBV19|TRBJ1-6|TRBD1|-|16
TGTGCCAGTAGTCCTCAGGGGGGCTTGTATAATTCACCCCTCCACTTT
CASSPQGGLYNSPLHF
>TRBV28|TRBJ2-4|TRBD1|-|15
TGTGCCAGCACCCCGACGGACAGGGACGGAAACATTCAGTACTTC
CASTPTDRDGNIQYF